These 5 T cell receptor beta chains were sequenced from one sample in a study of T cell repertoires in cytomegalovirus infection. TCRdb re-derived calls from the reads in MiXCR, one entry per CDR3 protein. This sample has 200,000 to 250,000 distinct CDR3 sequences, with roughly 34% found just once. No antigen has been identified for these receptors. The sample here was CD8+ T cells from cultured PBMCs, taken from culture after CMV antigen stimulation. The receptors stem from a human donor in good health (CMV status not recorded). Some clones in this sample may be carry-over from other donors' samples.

CDR3 DNA sequence: TGTGCCAGCTCGGGACAGGGGGCCTCTAATGAAAAACTGTTTTTT. It specifies CASSGQGASNEKLFF. This sequence joins TRBV27 and TRBJ1-4, with 12 positions matching TRBD1. The CDR3 covers 15 residues. V was clipped by 8 bases and J by 3 bases; unmatched bases: 4. Germline loops: CDR1 MNHEY, CDR2 SMNVEV (reference sequence).

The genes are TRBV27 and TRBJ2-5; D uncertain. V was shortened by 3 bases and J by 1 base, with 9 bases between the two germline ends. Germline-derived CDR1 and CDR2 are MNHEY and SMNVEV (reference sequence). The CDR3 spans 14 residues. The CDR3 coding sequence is TGTGCCAGCAGTTTCTCTCTGAGCCAAGAGACCCAGTACTTC. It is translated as CASSFSLSQETQYF.

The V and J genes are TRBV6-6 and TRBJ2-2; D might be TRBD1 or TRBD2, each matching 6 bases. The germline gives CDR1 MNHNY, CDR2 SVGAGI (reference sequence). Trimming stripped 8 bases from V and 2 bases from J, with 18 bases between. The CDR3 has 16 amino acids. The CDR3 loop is CASREPRDTNTGELFF. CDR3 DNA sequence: TGTGCCAGCCGGGAGCCTCGGGACACAAACACCGGGGAGCTGTTTTTT.

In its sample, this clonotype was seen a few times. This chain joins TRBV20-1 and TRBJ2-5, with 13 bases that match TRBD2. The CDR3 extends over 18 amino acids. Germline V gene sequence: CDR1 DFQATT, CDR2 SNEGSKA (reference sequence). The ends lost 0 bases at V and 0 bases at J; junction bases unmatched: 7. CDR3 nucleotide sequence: TGCAGTGCTAGAGATCCACTAGCGGGGGGGTTTCACCAAGAGACCCAGTACTTC. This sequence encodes CSARDPLAGGFHQETQYF.

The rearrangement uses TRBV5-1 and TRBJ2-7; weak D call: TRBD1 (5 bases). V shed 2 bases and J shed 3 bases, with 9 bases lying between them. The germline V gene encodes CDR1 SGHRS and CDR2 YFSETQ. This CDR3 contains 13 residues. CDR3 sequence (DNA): TGCGCCAGCAGCTTTAGGACAAACTACGAGCAGTACTTC. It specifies CASSFRTNYEQYF.